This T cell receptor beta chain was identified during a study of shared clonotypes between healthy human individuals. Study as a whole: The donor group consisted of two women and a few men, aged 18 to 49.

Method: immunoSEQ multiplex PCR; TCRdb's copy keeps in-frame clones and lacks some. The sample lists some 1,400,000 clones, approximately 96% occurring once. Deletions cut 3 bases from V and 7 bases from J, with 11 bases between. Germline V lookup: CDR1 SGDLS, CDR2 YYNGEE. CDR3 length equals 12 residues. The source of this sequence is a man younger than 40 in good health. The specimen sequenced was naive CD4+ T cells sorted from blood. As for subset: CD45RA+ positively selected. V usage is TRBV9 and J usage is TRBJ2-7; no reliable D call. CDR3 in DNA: TGTGCCAGCAGCGCACCGGAAAGGGAGCAGTACTTC. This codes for CASSAPEREQYF. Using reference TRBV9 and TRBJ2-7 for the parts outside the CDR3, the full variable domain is DSGVTQTPKHLITATGQRVTLRCSPRSGDLSVYWYQQSLDQGLQFLIQYYNGEERAKGNILERFSAQQFPDLHSELNLSSLELGDSALYFCASSAPEREQYFGPGTRLTVT.